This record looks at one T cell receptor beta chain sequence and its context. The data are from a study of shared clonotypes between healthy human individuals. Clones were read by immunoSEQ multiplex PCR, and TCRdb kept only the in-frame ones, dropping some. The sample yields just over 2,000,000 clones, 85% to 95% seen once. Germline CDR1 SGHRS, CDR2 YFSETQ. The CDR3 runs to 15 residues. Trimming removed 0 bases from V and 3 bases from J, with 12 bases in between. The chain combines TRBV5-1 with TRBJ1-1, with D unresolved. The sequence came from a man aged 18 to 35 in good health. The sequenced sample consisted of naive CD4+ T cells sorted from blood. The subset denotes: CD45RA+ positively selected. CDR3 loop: CASSLAPIGDTEAFF. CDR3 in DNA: TGCGCCAGCAGCTTGGCCCCAATCGGGGACACTGAAGCTTTCTTT.